This is a list of T cell receptor beta chains from one sample in a study of blood T cell repertoires in COVID-19. The data were produced by immunoSEQ multiplex PCR, yet TCRdb's version contains in-frame clones alone and is incomplete. The repertoire includes under 300,000 clones, around 90% of them detected once, and about 6.3% sits in the top ten. The sample taken for sequencing was PBMCs or T cells enriched from blood (not recorded which). These receptors all come from a woman aged 25-40 years with acute COVID-19. Each CDR3 is given with its conserved first and last residue. The D gene is left open where the match is weak. Clone size, where shown, is once, few, many, or a class for clones that have expanded.

clone_size j_call v_call d_call cdr3_nt cdr3_aa
NA TRBJ2-7 TRBV28 TRBD1 TGTGCCAGCAGTTTCAACCGGGACAGGGATCAGGCGTACGAGCAGTACTTC CASSFNRDRDQAYEQYF
NA TRBJ2-5 TRBV5-1 NA TGCGCCAGCACCAGGGCTACCCTGGGAGAGACCCAGTACTTC CASTRATLGETQYF
NA TRBJ1-2 TRBV7-2 NA TGTGCCAGCAGCTTAGTTCCGGGTCTTCGGGTCGACTATGGCTACACCTTC CASSLVPGLRVDYGYTF
NA TRBJ2-1 TRBV29-1 NA TGCAGCGTTGCGGCGACTCCTGGCAATGAGCAGTTCTTC CSVAATPGNEQFF
NA TRBJ2-1 TRBV19 NA TGTGCCAGTAGTATACAGGGTGCCTACAATGAGCAGTTCTTC CASSIQGAYNEQFF
NA TRBJ2-2 TRBV19 NA TGTGCCAGTACGAGGAACACCGGGGAGCTGTTTTTT CASTRNTGELFF
few TRBJ2-1 TRBV12-3/TRBV12-4 NA TGTGCCAGCACCCAGGGGCGAGCTGAGCAGTTCTTC CASTQGRAEQFF
NA TRBJ2-1 TRBV3-1/TRBV3-2 TRBD2 TGTGCCAGCAGCCATCCCGGGACTCCCGAGGTTAGCGGGAGGTACAATGAGCAGTTCTTC CASSHPGTPEVSGRYNEQFF
NA TRBJ2-1 TRBV29-1 NA TGCAGCGTTGGTCGGTACAATGAGCAGTTCTTC CSVGRYNEQFF
NA TRBJ1-1 TRBV6-2/TRBV6-3 TRBD1 TGTGCCAGCAGTTACCCTCCGGGACAGTGGACTGAAGCTTTCTTT CASSYPPGQWTEAFF
NA TRBJ2-1 TRBV7-2 TRBD2 TGTGCCAGCAGCTTAGCGGGGGGGTCCGATGAGCAGTTCTTC CASSLAGGSDEQFF
NA TRBJ1-5 TRBV27 TRBD1 TGTACCAGCAGTTTCGGGGGGACAGGGACCCAGCCCCAGCATTTT CTSSFGGTGTQPQHF
NA TRBJ2-4 TRBV5-1 TRBD1 TGCGCCAGCAGCTTGGGTAACGGGACAGGGGGAGGAAACATTCAGTACTTC CASSLGNGTGGGNIQYF
NA TRBJ2-5 TRBV20-1 NA TGCAGTGCTTCAGGAAAAGAGACCCAGTACTTC CSASGKETQYF
NA TRBJ2-2 TRBV30 TRBD1 TGTGCCTGGAGAAACAGGGGAGCCGGGGAGCTGTTTTTT CAWRNRGAGELFF
NA TRBJ1-5 TRBV6-1 TRBD1 TGTGCCAGCAGTGATAGTTGGACAGGGGATCAGCCCCAGCATTTT CASSDSWTGDQPQHF
many TRBJ2-6 TRBV6-2/TRBV6-3 TRBD1 TGTGCCAGCAGCCAGACAGGGAGTGGGGCCAACGTCCTGACTTTC CASSQTGSGANVLTF
NA TRBJ1-6 TRBV5-4 NA TGTGCCAGCAGCTACCAACAGGGAAACTACTCACCCCTCCACTTT CASSYQQGNYSPLHF
NA TRBJ2-7 TRBV2 NA TGTGCCAGCACCCCTTCTAGCGCTTACACCTACGAGCAGTACTTC CASTPSSAYTYEQYF
few TRBJ1-1 TRBV25-1 NA TGTGCCAGCAGTGCAGGGGAACGGAACACTGAAGCTTTCTTT CASSAGERNTEAFF
NA TRBJ1-2 TRBV29-1 NA TGCAGCGTTGATCTCCAGGGCCCTAACTATGGCTACACCTTC CSVDLQGPNYGYTF
NA TRBJ2-3 TRBV2 TRBD2 TGTGCCAGCACTCAGGGACTAGCGGGCACTAGCACAGATACGCAGTATTTT CASTQGLAGTSTDTQYF
NA TRBJ1-4 TRBV12-3/TRBV12-4 NA TGTGCCAGCATGGCGGGGAGTAATGAAAAACTGTTTTTT CASMAGSNEKLFF
NA TRBJ1-2 TRBV27 NA TGTGCCAGCAGTTTCTTTCTTCAGGGGACCCACTATGGCTACACCTTC CASSFFLQGTHYGYTF
NA TRBJ1-6 TRBV27 NA TGTGCCAGCAGCCAGGCCCAGAGTGGATCACCCCTCCACTTT CASSQAQSGSPLHF
NA TRBJ2-1 TRBV5-4 TRBD1 TGTGCCAGCAGCCCCGGGACAGGGAAAAATGAGCAGTTCTTC CASSPGTGKNEQFF
NA TRBJ1-5 TRBV6-5 TRBD1 TGTGCCAGCAGTCAGGGACAGGGGGATCGGCCCCAGCATTTT CASSQGQGDRPQHF